Presented here are 29 T cell receptor beta chains from one specimen sequenced in a study of T cell responses to AZD1222 COVID-19 vaccine. Generated by immunoSEQ multiplex PCR, the TCRdb table keeps only in-frame clones and is missing some. The sample lists 100,000 to 150,000 clones, 75% to 95% occurring once. Source: peripheral blood, taken 28 days after the second AZD1222 dose. These receptors originate from an adult who received the AZD1222 COVID-19 vaccine.

The chain recombines TRBV6-5 with TRBJ2-2; D is unclear. The CDR3 is made up of 13 amino acids. From germline, CDR1 is MNHEY and CDR2 SVGAGI. V was pared by 7 bases and J by 4 bases, with 10 bases between. The CDR3 DNA reads TGTGCCAGCATGGGCCTACTCACCGGGGAGCTGTTTTTT. Translated, it gives CASMGLLTGELFF.

The rearrangement links TRBV2 to TRBJ1-6; no definite D call. The CDR3 covers 13 residues. V was shortened by 4 bases and J by 6 bases, with 7 bases between the two germline ends. Germline CDR1 and CDR2: SNHLY and FYNNEI. The DNA for the CDR3 is TGTGCCAGCAGTGGGACCTCTAATTCACCCCTCCACTTT. Amino acids: CASSGTSNSPLHF.

The gene calls are TRBV12-3 or TRBV12-4 and TRBJ2-3; TRBD2 matches at 7 bases. Unmatched junction bases numbered 7, after V lost 6 bases and J lost 7 bases. The CDR3 runs 13 residues. CDR3 protein: CASSRLAVHTQYF. For the CDR3, the DNA is TGTGCCAGCAGCCGACTAGCCGTCCATACGCAGTATTTT.

This clone was recorded a few times. Here the CDR3 DNA reads TGTGCCAGCAGCTTGGGGCAGGGGGCGGGCACTGAAGCTTTCTTT. This encodes CASSLGQGAGTEAFF. The chain recombines TRBV5-5 with TRBJ1-1; TRBD1 matches at 8 bases. J lost 4 bases, V lost 0 bases, and 5 bases had no gene match. The CDR3 spans 15 residues. Germline assignment: CDR1 SGHKS and CDR2 YYEKEE (reference sequence).

CDR3 nucleotide sequence: TGTGCCAGTAGTACAGGACAGGGAGATAATTCACCCCTCCACTTT. It specifies CASSTGQGDNSPLHF. The chain employs TRBV19 and TRBJ1-6, with 8 bases lining up with TRBD1. Trimming took 4 bases from V and 5 from J; bases not matched to a gene: 4. In germline, CDR1 is LNHDA, CDR2 SQIVND (reference sequence). There are 15 residues in the CDR3. Full variable domain (outside the CDR3, taken from reference TRBV19 and TRBJ1-6): DGGITQSPKYLFRKEGQNVTLSCEQNLNHDAMYWYRQDPGQGLRLIYYSQIVNDFQKGDIAEGYSVSREKKESFPLTVTSAQKNPTAFYLCASSTGQGDNSPLHFGNGTRLTVT.

This clone appeared once. In nucleotides, the CDR3 is TGTGCCAGCAGGTCCCAGGGAGAGGGCTACACCTTC. It encodes CASRSQGEGYTF. The V gene is TRBV12-3 or TRBV12-4, the J gene TRBJ1-2; possible D gene TRBD1, 5 bases. This CDR3 spans 12 amino acids. The ends were cut back, 6 bases at V and 8 bases at J, with 13 bases in the middle.

The chain recombines TRBV6-5 with TRBJ1-2, with unresolved D. Germline-derived CDR1 and CDR2 are MNHEY and SVGAGI. Deletions cut 0 bases from V and 5 bases from J, with 7 bases between. The CDR3 covers 13 residues. The CDR3 reads CASSYSIRYGYTF. The CDR3 coding sequence is TGTGCCAGCAGTTACTCGATACGGTATGGCTACACCTTC.

The gene calls are TRBV12-5 and TRBJ2-3; 8 bases align to TRBD1. The CDR3 sequence is 14 residues long. Germline trimming cut 6 bases from V and 1 base from J; bases unmatched to any gene: 3. The V gene's germline CDR1 is LGHNT and CDR2 FRNRAP. This chain's CDR3 is CASGTGEGTDTQYF. Written as DNA, the CDR3 is TGTGCTAGTGGGACAGGGGAAGGCACAGATACGCAGTATTTT.

This chain connects TRBV7-9 to TRBJ2-3; D call uncertain. Germline V gives CDR1 SEHNR, CDR2 FQNEAQ (reference sequence). The CDR3 has 13 amino acids. Trimming took off 3 bases at V and 0 bases at J, with 4 bases between the two ends. The CDR3 is CASSFSSTDTQYF. CDR3 sequence (DNA): TGTGCCAGCAGCTTCTCCAGCACAGATACGCAGTATTTT.

This chain uses TRBV7-3 with TRBJ1-2, with D tentatively TRBD1 (5 bases). V lost 1 base, J lost 8 bases, and 17 bases lay in between. Germline-derived CDR1 and CDR2 are SGHTA and FQGTGA. The length of the CDR3 is 15 residues. The DNA of the CDR3 is TGTGCCAGCAGCTTAAATGCAGGGCAGCCCGGGGGCTACACCTTC. Translation gives CASSLNAGQPGGYTF.

The chain recombines TRBV19 with TRBJ1-2; D possibly corresponds to TRBD1 (6 bases). V was shortened by 4 bases and J by 4 bases, with 13 bases between the two germline ends. CDR1 LNHDA and CDR2 SQIVND come from the germline V gene (reference sequence). The CDR3 covers 14 residues. CDR3 protein: CASSKWTETYGYTF. CDR3 sequence (DNA): TGTGCCAGTAGTAAGTGGACAGAGACCTATGGCTACACCTTC.

This clone was detected once. J is TRBJ2-3 and V is TRBV6-5, with a tentative D call TRBD1 (6 bases). Germline CDR1 reads MNHEY; CDR2 reads SVGAGI. V was pared by 5 bases and J by 2 bases, with 11 bases between. The CDR3 is 14 residues long. CDR3 DNA: TGTGCCAGCAGTCGGGACACTCTCACAGATACGCAGTATTTT. Translation: CASSRDTLTDTQYF.

The V and J genes are TRBV30 and TRBJ1-6, with a weak D call TRBD1 (6 bases). The V and J ends lost 2 bases and 10 bases respectively, with 15 bases between them. CDR1 and CDR2 (germline): GTSNPN, SVGIG (reference sequence). CDR3 size: 14 residues. CDR3 residues: CAWSTGLEGSPLHF. CDR3 in DNA: TGTGCCTGGAGTACAGGGTTGGAAGGATCACCCCTCCACTTT.

Comments on this clone: The identical CDR3 is also encoded by other nucleotide sequences in the sample. The V call is TRBV11-3, the J call TRBJ2-7; D is possibly TRBD1 or TRBD2 (5 bases each). The CDR3 totals 14 residues. Looked up from germline, CDR1 is SGHNT and CDR2 is YENEEA. The V end was cut by 1 base, the J end by 0 bases, with 7 bases between. CDR3 protein: CASSLGGSSYEQYV. For the CDR3, the DNA is TGTGCCAGCAGCTTAGGGGGGAGCTCCTACGAGCAGTACGTC.

This clone was observed once. This rearrangement joins TRBV10-3 to TRBJ2-3; weak D call: TRBD1 (6 bases). The CDR3 consists of 14 residues. Germline V gene lookup returns CDR1 ENHRY and CDR2 SYGVKD. V lost 6 bases, J lost 2 bases, and 12 bases lay in between. The CDR3, as DNA: TGTGCCATCAGCAGACAGGACTTCACAGATACGCAGTATTTT. Amino acid sequence: CAISRQDFTDTQYF.

The V call is TRBV11-2, the J call TRBJ2-3; no clear D gene. Trimming shortened V by 1 base and J by 4 bases, and 9 bases separated the two germline ends. Germline V gene sequence: CDR1 SGHAT, CDR2 FQNNGV. This CDR3 contains 14 residues. The CDR3 region has the DNA TGTGCCAGCAGCTTAGGGCTCCCGCCAGATACGCAGTATTTT. Its translation: CASSLGLPPDTQYF.

This rearrangement joins TRBV6-5 to TRBJ2-7; D is perhaps TRBD1 (6 bases). The CDR3 is 14 amino acids. Trimming left V 5 bases short and J 2 bases short, with 13 bases between. Per the germline V gene, CDR1 is MNHEY and CDR2 is SVGAGI. As DNA, the CDR3 is TGTGCCAGCAGTCCTTACGACAGGACCTACGAGCAGTACGTC. Protein: CASSPYDRTYEQYV.

The J gene is TRBJ1-4, the V gene TRBV7-2, with TRBD1 as a possible D gene (5 bases). CDR1 is SGHTA and CDR2 is FQGNSA in the germline V gene. Trimming shortened V by 5 bases and J by 4 bases, and 8 bases separated the two germline ends. The CDR3 spans 13 residues. The CDR3: CASSQRGNEKLFF. In DNA form, the CDR3 reads TGTGCCAGCAGCCAAAGGGGTAATGAAAAACTGTTTTTT.

V gene TRBV30 combines with J gene TRBJ1-1; D uncertain. V was cut by 0 bases and J by 3 bases, with 8 bases left in between. The CDR3 covers 13 residues. CDR1 is GTSNPN and CDR2 is SVGIG in the germline V gene (reference sequence). The CDR3 is CAWSVATDTEAFF. CDR3 nucleotides: TGTGCCTGGAGTGTGGCCACTGACACTGAAGCTTTCTTT.

The chain has TRBV11-3 and TRBJ1-2; D uncertain. The CDR3 covers 14 residues. CDR1 is SGHNT and CDR2 is YENEEA in the germline V gene. Trimming left V 1 base short and J 4 bases short, with 10 bases between. The CDR3 sequence is CASSLAGLSYGYTF. The DNA of the CDR3 is TGTGCCAGCAGCTTAGCAGGCCTCTCCTATGGCTACACCTTC.

The gene calls are TRBV18 and TRBJ2-3; 13 bases agree with TRBD2. The CDR3 is 16 amino acids. Trimming removed 2 bases from V and 5 bases from J; junction bases left unmatched: 4. Germline lookup yields CDR1 KGHSH and CDR2 LQKENI. CDR3 loop: CASSPGLAGDEDTQYF. CDR3 bases: TGTGCCAGCTCACCAGGACTAGCGGGGGACGAAGATACGCAGTATTTT.

V is TRBV4-3 and J is TRBJ1-2; D remains unclear. The CDR3 spans 15 residues. V lost 0 bases and J 8 bases, leaving 16 bases between the germline ends. The germline CDR1 and CDR2 sequences are LGHNA and YSLEER. The CDR3 bases are TGCGCCAGCAGCCAAGAAACAGCCGCGGGGTTCGGCTACACCTTC. Its translation is CASSQETAAGFGYTF.

CDR3 loop: CASRRLAGSYEQYV. In nucleotides, the CDR3 is TGTGCCAGCAGAAGACTAGCGGGTTCCTACGAGCAGTACGTC. V usage is TRBV6-6 and J usage is TRBJ2-7; 10 bases map to TRBD2. The CDR3 has 14 amino acids. Germline CDR1 is MNHNY and CDR2 is SVGAGI (reference sequence). The V and J ends lost 6 bases and 1 base, in that order; junction bases with no gene match: 3.

This chain joins TRBV11-2 and TRBJ1-5; D perhaps matches TRBD1 (6 bases). The CDR3 length is 13 residues. V gave up 5 bases and J gave up 7 bases, with 12 bases separating them. Germline CDR1 SGHAT, CDR2 FQNNGV. This chain's CDR3 is CASSPHQGQPQHF. The CDR3 coding sequence is TGTGCCAGCAGCCCTCACCAGGGGCAGCCCCAGCATTTT.

As to this clone: One end of the junction does not line up with germline, which may come from a read error. The chain uses TRBV7-7 and TRBJ2-5; D is tentatively TRBD1 or TRBD2 (5 bases each). The CDR3 consists of 15 residues. Germline V gene lookup returns CDR1 SSHAT and CDR2 FNYEAQ (reference sequence). The CDR3 nucleotides are TGTGCTAGCAGCTCCTCGTGGGACCCCAGGGAGACCCAGTACTTC. Its translation is CASSSSWDPRETQYF. The entire variable domain, with the rest obtained from reference TRBV7-7 and TRBJ2-5, is as follows: GAGVSQSPRYKVTKRGQDVTLRCDPISSHATLYWYQQALGQGPEFLTYFNYEAQPDKSGLPSDRFSAERPEGSISTLTIQRTEQRDSAMYRCASSSSWDPRETQYFGPGTRLLVL.

CDR3 nucleotides: TGTGCCACCAGCAGAGATGTAGGGGGCGAGCAGTACGTC. Encoded protein: CATSRDVGGEQYV. The V and J genes are TRBV15 and TRBJ2-7; maybe TRBD1 (6 bases). This CDR3 spans 13 amino acids. From germline, CDR1 is LNHNV and CDR2 YYDKDF (reference sequence). Trimming removed 0 bases from V and 6 bases from J, with 9 bases in between.

The V and J genes are TRBV7-6 and TRBJ2-1, with TRBD2 matching 12 bases. Germline CDR1 and CDR2: SGHVS and FNYEAQ. V gave up 1 base and J gave up 8 bases; unmatched junction bases: 12. The CDR3 has 18 residues. DNA of the CDR3: TGTGCCAGCAGCTTAGGGCTAGCGGGAGGGATAGTATGGGATGAGCAGTTCTTC. Translated: CASSLGLAGGIVWDEQFF.

The chain couples TRBV7-2 to TRBJ1-3, with 9 nucleotides matching TRBD1. Per germline, CDR1 SGHTA and CDR2 FQGNSA. There are 14 residues in the CDR3. The junction had 5 bases not matched to a gene; V was cut back by 4 bases and J by 7 bases. The CDR3, as DNA: TGTGCCAGCAGCTCACAGGGGGCAGGGAACACCATATATTTT. Protein product: CASSSQGAGNTIYF. Full variable domain (outside the CDR3, taken from reference TRBV7-2 and TRBJ1-3): GAGVSQSPSNKVTEKGKDVELRCDPISGHTALYWYRQSLGQGLEFLIYFQGNSAPDKSGLPSDRFSAERTGGSVSTLTIQRTQQEDSAVYLCASSSQGAGNTIYFGEGSWLTVV.

The rearrangement joins TRBV30 to TRBJ1-3, with D perhaps matching TRBD1 (5 bases). Trimming removed 0 bases at V and 0 bases at J, with 15 bases between. This CDR3 comprises 17 residues. Germline V gene lookup returns CDR1 GTSNPN and CDR2 SVGIG (reference sequence). The CDR3: CAWSVRGSEPSGNTIYF. CDR3 sequence (DNA): TGTGCCTGGAGTGTTAGGGGCAGCGAACCCTCTGGAAACACCATATATTTT.